This paragraph reports one TCR beta chain. Its antigen specificity is not known. There are no base qualities to consult, and no much larger clone falls within one base. Patients with a history of autoimmune disease or receiving systemic immunosuppression were excluded from the trial. Peripheral blood for TCR sequencing was collected from all dose cohorts at baseline, on cycle 4 day 1, and on cycle 7 day 1. Samples came from an open-label, multicenter, first-in-human phase I dose-escalation trial of ivuxolimab. Adults with locally advanced or metastatic melanoma, renal cell, hepatocellular, or head and neck squamous cell carcinoma were enrolled in the trial. Before TCR sequencing, CD4+ and CD8+ T cells were separately sorted from peripheral blood. The data derive from a study of OX40 agonist ivuxolimab in advanced cancers. With regard to the full study: Ivuxolimab was an agonistic, fully human IgG2 monoclonal antibody directed against OX40 (CD134), a costimulatory receptor. Intravenous ivuxolimab was administered to patients every 2 weeks at six dose levels: 0.01, 0.1, 0.3, 1.5, 3 and 10 mg/kg. Of the approximately 54 patients in dose escalation, about 20 had hepatocellular carcinoma, about 15 had melanoma, 9 had renal cell carcinoma and 9 had head and neck cancer. In the dose-escalation cohort, 65% to 90% of patients were male, and the mean age was roughly 60 years, with a range of roughly 23 to 85. Patients were allowed to have had prior anti-PD-1, anti-PD-L1 or anti-CTLA-4 therapy, and roughly 40% of the dose-escalation patients had been treated with checkpoint inhibitors. Partial responses were achieved by three dose-escalation patients, of whom one had hepatocellular carcinoma and two had cutaneous melanoma. Peripheral TCRbeta sequencing aimed to test whether ivuxolimab altered TCR sequence diversity and caused clonal T-cell expansion. The paper covers the monotherapy dose-escalation part of the phase I ivuxolimab trial, which included N = 52 patients.

Genomic DNA was extracted from sorted cells for sequencing of the TCRbeta CDR3 region. The immunoSEQ Assay was used for sequencing of TCRbeta CDR3 regions. This immuneACCESS table, as held by TCRdb, lists in-frame sequences with V and J called but not all clones. Of the missing ones, under half trace to an unresolved V gene in checked studies; the others have no known cause. This sample gives tens of thousands of clones in total; roughly 90% of them show up just once. The top ten clones comprise approximately 0.7% of the sample. The CDR1 and CDR2 encoded by the germline V gene are ENHRY and SYGVKD. Cut back by 7 bases and 2 bases, the V and J ends lie 12 bases apart. The CDR3 holds 13 amino acids from the cysteine to the phenylalanine. CDR3 DNA only is kept here, 39 bases in frame from base 1. Results the study describes overall, beyond this receptor: At doses of 0.1 to 3.0 mg/kg, clonal expansion of both CD4+ and CD8+ T cells in blood was seen between baseline and week 6. Low levels of normalized T-cell clonal expansion were also shown by some nonresponding patients. Which antigens the clonally expanded peripheral T cells were specific for was not determined. After ivuxolimab, CD8+ T cells had more expanded clones than CD4+ T cells on average. In partial responders in the 0.1-3.0 mg/kg groups, normalized peripheral clonal expansion was found to be among the lowest, especially among CD8+ T cells.

Source: CD4+ or CD8+ T cells sorted from blood, taken in a trial of the OX40 agonist ivuxolimab. The origin of this receptor is an adult with an advanced solid tumor such as melanoma, head and neck, liver or kidney cancer. The sequence is built from TRBV10-3 and TRBJ2-7, and perhaps TRBD1 as D gene, on 5 matching bases. The CDR3 amino acid sequence is: CAIKGSLAYEQYF. The DNA reads as follows: TGTGCCATCAAGGGGTCTCTCGCCTACGAGCAGTACTTC.